The 8 T cell receptor beta chains below come from one sample, sequenced in a study of identical twins. TCRdb reprocessed the 5' RACE reads with MiXCR, giving one entry per CDR3 protein. The data contain about 470,000 distinct CDR3 sequences, about 24% of them singletons. The same sample was also used in a study of T cells expressing NK-cell markers.

The material sequenced was CD4+ T cells sorted from blood. The receptors originated from a woman younger than 35 in good health.

This clonotype was recorded a few times. The CDR3 bases are TGCGCCAGCAGTGACCAGCGGGGGGCTGTAGAGACCCAGTACTTC. Amino acids: CASSDQRGAVETQYF. This sequence joins TRBV10-2 and TRBJ2-5; 9 bases map to TRBD2. The germline gives CDR1 WSHSY, CDR2 SAAADI. The CDR3 totals 15 residues. The V and J ends lost 3 bases and 4 bases, in that order; junction bases with no gene match: 6.

The V and J genes are TRBV6-1 and TRBJ2-1; 10 nucleotides agree with TRBD2. V gave up 0 bases and J gave up 14 bases; unmatched junction bases: 13. The CDR3 is 16 amino acids. The germline V gene encodes CDR1 MNHNS and CDR2 SASEGT. The CDR3 coding sequence is TGTGCCAGCAGTGAAGCGAAATATGTCGGAAGCGGGAGGGAGTTCTTC. Amino acid sequence: CASSEAKYVGSGREFF.

This clonotype was seen a single time. The chain uses TRBV5-6 and TRBJ1-1; D not resolved. The germline V gene encodes CDR1 SGHDT and CDR2 YYEEEE. The V and J ends lost 3 bases and 11 bases respectively, with 23 bases between them. The CDR3 length is 15 residues. The CDR3 loop is CASSSARRPPVWAFF. CDR3 coding DNA: TGTGCCAGCAGCTCTGCACGGAGACCCCCTGTGTGGGCTTTCTTT. Full variable domain (missing parts from reference TRBV5-6 and TRBJ1-1): DAGVTQSPTHLIKTRGQQVTLRCSPKSGHDTVSWYQQALGQGPQFIFQYYEEEERQRGNFPDRFSGHQFPNYSSELNVNALLLGDSALYLCASSSARRPPVWAFFGQGTRLTVV.

This clonotype was seen only a few times. The chain couples TRBV2 to TRBJ2-2, with D uncertain. Per germline, CDR1 SNHLY and CDR2 FYNNEI. The V end was cut by 7 bases, the J end by 4 bases, with 13 bases between. CDR3 length: 14 residues. As DNA, the CDR3 is TGTGCCAGCAATTATGGCTTACCCACCGGGGAGCTGTTTTTT. Protein sequence: CASNYGLPTGELFF.

This chain links TRBV2 with TRBJ2-4; 7 nucleotides agree with TRBD1. CDR1 is SNHLY and CDR2 is FYNNEI in the germline V gene. This CDR3 has 14 amino acids. V lost 10 bases to trimming and J lost 1 base; unmatched junction nucleotides: 7. The CDR3 DNA follows: TGTGCCACCCGGACAGGTCTGGCCAAAAACATTCAGTACTTC. Encoded protein: CATRTGLAKNIQYF.

The V call is TRBV5-1, the J call TRBJ2-2; D perhaps matches TRBD2 (6 bases). Trimming removed 2 bases at V and 3 bases at J, with 11 bases between. The germline gives CDR1 SGHRS, CDR2 YFSETQ. The CDR3 is made up of 15 amino acids. The CDR3 nucleotides read TGCGCCAGCAGCTTCCGCGGGGAGTACACCGGGGAGCTGTTTTTT. Translating it yields CASSFRGEYTGELFF.

The chain has TRBV20-1 and TRBJ2-7; 14 nucleotides match TRBD2. The CDR3 extends over 15 amino acids. From germline, CDR1 is DFQATT and CDR2 SNEGSKA (reference sequence). With V trimmed by 3 bases and J by 1 base, 2 bases remained unmatched. As DNA, the CDR3 is TGCAGTGCTAGCGGGACTAGCGGGAGTTCCTACGAGCAGTACTTC. Its protein product is CSASGTSGSSYEQYF.

This clonotype showed up just a few times. J is TRBJ1-1 and V is TRBV3-1; the D is unclear. Per the germline V gene, CDR1 is LGHDT and CDR2 is YNNKEL (reference sequence). V lost 4 bases, J lost 1 base, and 7 bases lay in between. This CDR3 has 13 residues. CDR3 DNA sequence: TGTGCCAGCAGCCGTTGGGGGAACACTGAAGCTTTCTTT. Encoded protein: CASSRWGNTEAFF.